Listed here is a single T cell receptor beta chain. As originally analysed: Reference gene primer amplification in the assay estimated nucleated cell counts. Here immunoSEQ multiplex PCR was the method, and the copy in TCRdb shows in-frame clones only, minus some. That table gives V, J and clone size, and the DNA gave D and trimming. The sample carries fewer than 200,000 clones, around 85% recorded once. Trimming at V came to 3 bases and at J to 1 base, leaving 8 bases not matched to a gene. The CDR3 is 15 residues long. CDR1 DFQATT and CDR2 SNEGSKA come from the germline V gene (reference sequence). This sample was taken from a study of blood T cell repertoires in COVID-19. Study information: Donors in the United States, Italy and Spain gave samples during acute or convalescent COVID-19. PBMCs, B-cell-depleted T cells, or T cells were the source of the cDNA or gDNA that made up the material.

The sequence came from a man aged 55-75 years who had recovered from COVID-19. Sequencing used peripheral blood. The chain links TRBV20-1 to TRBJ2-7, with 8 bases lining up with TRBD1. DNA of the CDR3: TGCAGTGCTAGTGGGGGACAGGCCCCGTCCTACGAGCAGTACTTC. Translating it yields CSASGGQAPSYEQYF.